The T cell receptor (beta chain) under discussion was sequenced for a study of blood T cell repertoires in COVID-19 (dated by TCRdb to 2018 to 2020). With respect to the entire study: Samples covering the acute and convalescent phases of COVID-19 were provided by collaborators in the United States, Italy and Spain. The material from the prospective study consisted of cDNA or gDNA derived from T cells, B-cell-depleted T cells, or PBMCs. Deeply sampled blood TCRbeta repertoires from subjects exposed to, actively infected with, or recovered from COVID-19 were included in the dataset. The repertoires were released in a freely available public database meant as a resource for research on the immune response to SARS-CoV-2. Samples were obtained from the ongoing ImmuneRACE study (first 160 participants) and from roughly 1,300 subjects provided by 6 global collaborators. The sample metadata nearly always contained a de-identified subject ID, COVID-19 status, age in years and sex. Where available, HLA class I and class II types were obtained from metadata supplied by the sample provider rather than from assay-based typing.

V trim: 10 bases; J trim: 3 bases; unmatched bases: 4. The CDR3 runs 15 amino acids, cysteine and phenylalanine included. Only the CDR3 part of the read is kept: 45 bases, read in frame from the first base. CDR1 MDHEN and CDR2 SYDVKM were looked up in the germline V gene. The immunoSEQ Assay, a bias-controlled multiplex PCR, was used to amplify TCRbeta CDR3 regions from genomic DNA. On the authors' methods: The number of nucleated cells in each sample was estimated by amplification of reference gene primers within the assay. To quantify the absolute abundance of each unique TCRbeta CDR3 rearrangement, sequence reads were collapsed and filtered. For each sample, productive Simpson clonality was calculated as the square root of Simpson's diversity index over productive rearrangements. The clones in this table, taken by TCRdb from immuneACCESS, are in-frame only. Not every clone is retained; where verified, under half of the shortfall comes from an unresolved V gene, and the cause of the rest is unknown. V and J calls and clone size are copied from that table; D and trimming were computed from the DNA. This sample comprises fewer than 300,000 clones, around 84% of them detected only once. The ten biggest clones cover 15% of the sample.

In regard to this clone: The antigen it binds to is not known. Per-base qualities were not stored, and no clone one base away is much larger.

In the prospective study, participants were roughly 18 to 95 years old, resided in 24 geographic areas of the United States, and were enrolled through a virtual design. To assign participants to cohorts, the prospective study relied on clinical history that participants themselves reported in a screening survey and a study questionnaire. For ImmuneRACE Cohort 3, a participant was defined as recovered based on two consecutive negative NP/OP PCR tests, clearance by a healthcare professional, or resolution of symptoms. Mobile phlebotomists in the prospective study collected whole blood, serum and a nasopharyngeal or oropharyngeal swab from every participant. Over a roughly 2-month period, participants in the prospective study had the option of providing additional blood draws and questionnaires. Before DNA extraction, blood samples from the prospective study were shipped at room temperature or frozen.

What the authors observed across the whole study: The amount of clinical and demographic metadata varied by source and participant and was provided uncurated.

The sequence was obtained from a man in his late teens or twenties who had recovered from COVID-19. The sequenced material came from PBMCs or T cells enriched from blood (not recorded which). The V and J segments used are TRBV28 and TRBJ2-3; TRBD2 aligns with 16 central bases. The sequenced DNA: TGTGCCACGGGACTAGCGGGAGGGCTAACAGATACGCAGTATTTT. Its translation is CATGLAGGLTDTQYF.